This T cell receptor (beta chain) stems from a study of graft-versus-host responses after intestinal transplantation. For the study at large: Recipients were given multivisceral, liver-intestinal, or isolated intestinal transplants. Tacrolimus and steroids were given for around 3 years to all recipients after anti-thymocyte globulin induction. Overall study results and limits: High graft-versus-host to host-versus-graft T cell clonal ratios marked allografts of patients with graft-donor macrochimerism.

Remarks on this clone: Its antigen remains unidentified.

V gave up 2 bases and J gave up 7 bases, with 12 bases separating them. The CDR3 consists of 13 residues. The germline CDR1 and CDR2 sequences are SGHRS and YFSETQ. The data were produced by immunoSEQ multiplex PCR, yet TCRdb's version contains in-frame clones alone and is incomplete. Of about 86,000 clones detected, roughly 90% appear once; the ten largest clones hold more than 0.25%. The chain links TRBV5-1 to TRBJ1-2; D gene ambiguous. This clonotype originated in a human donor who was the organ donor for an intestinal transplant. Source: unstimulated CD4+ T cells sorted from spleen or lymph node cells, taken before transplant. The CDR3 DNA is TGCGCCAGCAGCTTTTTCGCCGAGGGTGGCTACACCTTC. Amino acids: CASSFFAEGGYTF. The full variable domain, with the rest looked up from reference TRBV5-1 and TRBJ1-2, is KAGVTQTPRYLIKTRGQQVTLSCSPISGHRSVSWYQQTPGQGLQFLFEYFSETQRNKGNFPGRFSGRQFSNSRSEMNVSTLELGDSALYLCASSFFAEGGYTFGSGTRLTVV.